Listed below are T cell receptor beta chains from one sample, sequenced in a study of OX40 agonist ivuxolimab in advanced cancers. Sequenced by immunoSEQ multiplex PCR; TCRdb stores in-frame clones only, minus some. The table shows 50,000 to 70,000 clones, with 93% occurring only once. This material consisted of CD4+ or CD8+ T cells sorted from blood, taken in a trial of the OX40 agonist ivuxolimab. These receptors all come from an adult with an advanced solid tumor such as melanoma, head and neck, liver or kidney cancer. Each CDR3 is given with its conserved first and last residue. A D gene is named only where the DNA matches it firmly. The size field is filled for only some rows; it gives once, few, many or a size class.

>15|TRBD1|NA|TRBJ1-1|TRBV29-1
TGCAGCGTTCCATGGATCCCCGACAGGGGCACTGAAGCTTTCTTT
CSVPWIPDRGTEAFF
>15|TRBD2|NA|TRBJ2-1|TRBV19
TGTGCCAGTAGTTACCTAGCGGGAGTGAACAATGAGCAGTTCTTC
CASSYLAGVNNEQFF
>15|NA|NA|TRBJ1-1|TRBV6-5
TGTGCCAGCAGCCGCCCATCGGAGGGGGTCCCTGAAGCTTTCTTT
CASSRPSEGVPEAFF
>16|NA|NA|TRBJ2-2|TRBV5-8
TGTGCCAGCAGCTTTGGGTGGTTCCGTAACACCGGGGAGCTGTTTTTT
CASSFGWFRNTGELFF
>15|NA|once|TRBJ2-1|TRBV6-1
TGTGCCAGCAGTGGGCTGGAGGGCTCCTACAATGAGCAGTTCTTC
CASSGLEGSYNEQFF
>13|NA|NA|TRBJ2-1|TRBV29-1
TGCAGCGTTTTCGGGCCGGGGAACAATGAGCAGTTCTTC
CSVFGPGNNEQFF
>14|NA|NA|TRBJ2-7|TRBV19
TGTGCCAGTAGTATATCCTCGACAGGTTACGAGCAGTACTTC
CASSISSTGYEQYF
>12|NA|NA|TRBJ2-7|TRBV27
TGTGCCAGCAGTCCCGGCTCCTACGAGCAGTACTTC
CASSPGSYEQYF
>12|NA|NA|TRBJ1-2|TRBV27
TGTGCCAGCAGCCCGGCAGGGGTCGGCTACACCTTC
CASSPAGVGYTF
>15|TRBD1|NA|TRBJ2-7|TRBV5-6
TGTGCCAGCAGCTTGGATACAGGGGAAAGCTACGAGCAGTACTTC
CASSLDTGESYEQYF
>12|NA|NA|TRBJ1-4|TRBV7-9
TGTGCCAGCAGCTTAGAGGATGAAAAACTGTTTTTT
CASSLEDEKLFF
>13|TRBD1|few|TRBJ1-5|TRBV6-5
TGTGCCAGCAGTTTTACAGGGGGCCAGCCCCAGCATTTT
CASSFTGGQPQHF
>13|NA|NA|TRBJ2-7|TRBV28
TGTGCCAGCAGTGACAGAAGCTCCTACGAGCAGTACTTC
CASSDRSSYEQYF
>15|TRBD1|NA|TRBJ2-3|TRBV7-6
TGTGCCAGCAGCCCGATTGGACAGGGGTCAGATACGCAGTATTTT
CASSPIGQGSDTQYF
>15|TRBD2|NA|TRBJ2-7|TRBV11-2
TGTGCCAGCAGCTGGCTAGCGGGATTCTCCTACGAGCAGTACTTC
CASSWLAGFSYEQYF
>15|NA|NA|TRBJ2-5|TRBV12-2
TGTGCAAGTCGCTTTACCCCAGGGGATGGGGAGACCCAGTACTTC
CASRFTPGDGETQYF
>14|TRBD2|once|TRBJ2-7|TRBV27
TGTGCCAGCACCCCGCTAGCGGGAGCGGACGAGCAGTACTTC
CASTPLAGADEQYF
>14|NA|NA|TRBJ2-7|TRBV27
TGTGCCAGCAGTTACTCGACGCAGCTCCTAGGGCAGTACTTC
CASSYSTQLLGQYF
>15|NA|NA|TRBJ2-7|TRBV4-3
TGCGCCAGCAGCCAAGATATTGGGGGGTCCTACGAGCAGTACTTC
CASSQDIGGSYEQYF
>14|NA|NA|TRBJ2-7|TRBV10-3
TGTGCCATCAGTGAACGGGTGGGGGTCGACGAGCAGTACTTC
CAISERVGVDEQYF
>13|NA|NA|TRBJ2-3|TRBV13
TGTGCCAGCAGCCCCGCAACCCCAGATACGCAGTATTTT
CASSPATPDTQYF
>17|TRBD2|NA|TRBJ2-2|TRBV9
TGTGCCAGCAGCGTAGGGCTAGCGGGAGGGAACACCGGGGAGCTGTTTTTT
CASSVGLAGGNTGELFF
>14|NA|NA|TRBJ2-3|TRBV6-6
TGTGCCAGCGTAGGGCCCGTGGCCACAGATACGCAGTATTTT
CASVGPVATDTQYF
>17|NA|NA|TRBJ2-3|TRBV7-9
TGTGCCAGCAGCTGGGCAGAGGTCACCTCTAGCACAGATACGCAGTATTTT
CASSWAEVTSSTDTQYF
>16|NA|NA|TRBJ2-2|TRBV7-8
TGTGCCAGCAGCCCCGGTAGGGGCGGAAGCACCGGGGAGCTGTTTTTT
CASSPGRGGSTGELFF
>14|TRBD1|NA|TRBJ2-7|TRBV7-2
TGTGCCAGCAGCCCGGGACAGGGAGGCTACGAGCAGTACTTC
CASSPGQGGYEQYF
>15|TRBD1|NA|TRBJ2-1|TRBV28
TGTGCCAGCAACCCTTCGAGGGACAGCCACAATGAGCAGTTCTTC
CASNPSRDSHNEQFF
>12|NA|NA|TRBJ2-1|TRBV27
TGTGCCAGCAGTATAATAGGGAATGAGCAGTTCTTC
CASSIIGNEQFF
>15|TRBD2|NA|TRBJ2-1|TRBV5-6
TGTGCCAGCAGCCCGTCGGGAGGAAGAGTCAATGAGCAGTTCTTC
CASSPSGGRVNEQFF
>15|TRBD2|NA|TRBJ2-7|TRBV27
TGTGCCAGCAGTCCCCGCCAAATAGGCGGGGGCGAGCAGTACTTC
CASSPRQIGGGEQYF
>14|NA|NA|TRBJ2-5|TRBV6-1
TGTGCCAGCAGTGAACCCAGAGCTCAAGAGACCCAGTACTTC
CASSEPRAQETQYF
>16|TRBD1|NA|TRBJ2-4|TRBV28
TGTGCCAGCAGTCACACGACAGGGGGGTTACAAAACATTCAGTACTTC
CASSHTTGGLQNIQYF
>14|NA|NA|TRBJ2-3|TRBV6-5
TGTGCCAGCAGTTCCGGGACTAGCACAGATACGCAGTATTTT
CASSSGTSTDTQYF
>13|NA|once|TRBJ2-2|TRBV27
TGTGCCAGCAGTTTATTGGACACCGGGGAGCTGTTTTTT
CASSLLDTGELFF
>14|NA|NA|TRBJ1-1|TRBV4-3
TGCGCCAGCAGCCAAGAGGAGTTGGGCACTGAAGCTTTCTTT
CASSQEELGTEAFF
>14|NA|NA|TRBJ1-5|TRBV6-6
TGTGCCAGCAGTTACGGACACAGCAATCAGCCCCAGCATTTT
CASSYGHSNQPQHF
>15|NA|NA|TRBJ1-4|TRBV7-8
TGTGCCAGCAGCGTCTACGGGTCGGTTAATGAAAAACTGTTTTTT
CASSVYGSVNEKLFF
>16|TRBD1|NA|TRBJ2-7|TRBV7-2
TGTGCCAGCAGCTTATTCTCCGGGACAGGGGTTGGGGAGCAGTACTTC
CASSLFSGTGVGEQYF
>18|TRBD2|NA|TRBJ2-1|TRBV4-2
TGTGCCAGCAGCCAAGCCGGCGTTGGTAGCGGGAGGGACAATGAGCAGTTCTTC
CASSQAGVGSGRDNEQFF
>15|NA|once|TRBJ2-7|TRBV11-2
TGTGCCAGCAGCTTAGCGGGGGCAACGGCCTACGAGCAGTACTTC
CASSLAGATAYEQYF
>15|NA|NA|TRBJ2-1|TRBV18
TGTGCCAGCTCACCTAGACAGCAAACCTACAATGAGCAGTTCTTC
CASSPRQQTYNEQFF
>13|TRBD2|NA|TRBJ2-3|TRBV10-3
TGTGCCACGCAGCGGGGGGGCCCAGATACGCAGTATTTT
CATQRGGPDTQYF
>13|NA|NA|TRBJ2-1|TRBV12-5
TGTGCTAGTGGTTTGAGCAGGGGTGGTGAGCAGTTCTTC
CASGLSRGGEQFF
>15|TRBD1|NA|TRBJ1-2|TRBV27
TGTGCCAGCAGGGGACGACAGGGGCGAAACTATGGCTACACCTTC
CASRGRQGRNYGYTF
>15|NA|few|TRBJ2-7|TRBV7-9
TGTGCCAGCAGTTCACGCCTAACAGGGTTCTACGAGCAGTACTTC
CASSSRLTGFYEQYF
>11|NA|NA|TRBJ2-1|TRBV7-9
TGTGCCAGCACCTCGGACAATGAGCAGTTCTTC
CASTSDNEQFF
>14|NA|NA|TRBJ1-4|TRBV28
TGTGCCAGCAGTTTATTAAAGCCTAATGAAAAACTGTTTTTT
CASSLLKPNEKLFF
>17|NA|NA|TRBJ2-6|TRBV29-1
TGCAGCGTTGAAGATCGCGTCTGGGCAACTGGGGCCAACGTCCTGACTTTC
CSVEDRVWATGANVLTF
>15|TRBD1|once|TRBJ2-7|TRBV4-3
TGCGCCAGCAGCCAAGGGAGACAGGGCTTCTACGAGCAGTACTTC
CASSQGRQGFYEQYF
>13|NA|NA|TRBJ2-7|TRBV6-1
TGTGCCAGCAGTGACAGGCAGAGCTACGAGCAGTACTTC
CASSDRQSYEQYF
>12|NA|NA|TRBJ2-7|TRBV7-2
TGTGCCAGCAGCTTAGTCCAGTACGAGCAGTACTTC
CASSLVQYEQYF
>17|TRBD2|NA|TRBJ2-1|TRBV7-3
TGTGCCAGCAGCTTAACGGGACTAGCGTCTTCTTACAATGAGCAGTTCTTC
CASSLTGLASSYNEQFF
>13|NA|NA|TRBJ1-1|TRBV19
TGTGCCAGTAGTATCCAGGGGTACACTGAAGCTTTCTTT
CASSIQGYTEAFF
>15|NA|few|TRBJ1-5|TRBV7-8
TGTGCCAGCAGCCTGTGGGGGGAAGCCAATCAGCCCCAGCATTTT
CASSLWGEANQPQHF
>11|NA|NA|TRBJ1-1|TRBV27
TGTGCCAGCATAACCCGAACCGAAGCTTTCTTT
CASITRTEAFF
>10|NA|NA|TRBJ2-7|TRBV30
TGTGCCTGGGGGTCCTACGAGCAGTACTTC
CAWGSYEQYF
>14|NA|NA|TRBJ2-1|TRBV5-5
TGTGCCAGCAGCTTGGAACATGCGATGAATGAGCAGTTCTTC
CASSLEHAMNEQFF